Presented here are 31 T cell receptor beta chains from one specimen sequenced in a study of a mutant IDH1 vaccine in newly diagnosed glioma. Time point reported: week 11, during vaccination. In every dose of vaccine, 300 ug of mutant IDH1 20-mer peptide was given alongside topical imiquimod. Clones were sequenced by immunoSEQ multiplex PCR, and TCRdb holds only the in-frame ones, with some missing. This sample yields about 120,000 clones, of which roughly 77% are seen a single time; 5.5% belongs to the top ten. The antigens these receptors bind are not known. This material consisted of PBMCs, taken from a glioma patient whose treatment included an IDH1 peptide vaccine. These receptor sequences come from a man aged 35-49 years with glioma.

The genes are TRBV7-8 and TRBJ2-7; 11 bases align to TRBD2. V trimming: 5 bases; J trimming: 4 bases; junction bases outside the gene matches: 10. Germline V gene lookup returns CDR1 SGHVS and CDR2 FQNEAQ. The CDR3 loop spans 16 amino acids. As DNA, the CDR3 is TGTGCCAGCAGCCGCCCGGCTAGCGGGGGGATTTACGAGCAGTACTTC. It codes for CASSRPASGGIYEQYF.

The V call is TRBV5-5, the J call TRBJ1-2; tentatively, D is TRBD1 (5 bases). V gave up 4 bases and J gave up 1 base, with 8 bases separating them. Per germline, CDR1 SGHKS and CDR2 YYEKEE (reference sequence). CDR3 length: 13 amino acids. In DNA, the CDR3 is TGTGCCAGCAGCCAGACAGATAACTATGGCTACACCTTC. The encoded protein is CASSQTDNYGYTF. Together with reference TRBV5-5 and TRBJ1-2, the CDR3 gives the full variable domain: DAGVTQSPTHLIKTRGQQVTLRCSPISGHKSVSWYQQVLGQGPQFIFQYYEKEERGRGNFPDRFSARQFPNYSSELNVNALLLGDSALYLCASSQTDNYGYTFGSGTRLTVV.

V and J are TRBV4-1 and TRBJ2-1; D possibly corresponds to TRBD2 (5 bases). There are 12 residues in the CDR3. V lost 1 base to trimming and J lost 7 bases, with 5 bases between them. Germline-derived CDR1 and CDR2 are MGHRA and YSYEKL. CDR3 amino acids: CASSQAGNEQFF. In DNA form, the CDR3 reads TGCGCCAGCAGCCAAGCGGGGAATGAGCAGTTCTTC.

This rearrangement joins TRBV9 to TRBJ2-3; 8 positions agree with TRBD2. The CDR3 length is 16 residues. The V gene's germline CDR1 is SGDLS and CDR2 YYNGEE. V lost 3 bases, J lost 6 bases, and 12 bases stayed unmatched. CDR3: CASSAKTSAPGDTQYF. As DNA, the CDR3 is TGTGCCAGCAGCGCCAAGACTAGCGCTCCTGGGGATACGCAGTATTTT.

V is TRBV7-8 and J is TRBJ1-4; possibly TRBD1 for D (5 bases). V was cut by 6 bases and J by 8 bases, with 13 bases left in between. CDR3 length: 13 amino acids. Germline V gene sequence: CDR1 SGHVS, CDR2 FQNEAQ. The CDR3 spells CASSKDTREKLFF. CDR3 nucleotide sequence: TGTGCCAGCAGTAAGGACACCAGGGAAAAACTGTTTTTT.

The gene calls are TRBV16 and TRBJ2-7; TRBD2 matches at 8 bases. The CDR3 has 16 residues. Looked up from germline, CDR1 is KGHSY and CDR2 is FQNENV. The V segment lost 6 bases and the J segment 3 bases; nucleotides outside the gene matches: 13. The CDR3 spells CASSPIVREGRYEQYF. CDR3 coding DNA: TGTGCCAGCAGTCCAATAGTCCGGGAGGGCCGCTACGAGCAGTACTTC. The full variable domain, completed using reference TRBV16 and TRBJ2-7, is GEEVAQTPKHLVRGEGQKAKLYCAPIKGHSYVFWYQQVLKNEFKFLISFQNENVFDETGMPKERFSAKCLPNSPCSLEIQATKLEDSAVYFCASSPIVREGRYEQYFGPGTRLTVT.

In regard to this clone: Other DNA sequences in this sample translate to the same CDR3. The chain has TRBV2 and TRBJ1-2, with 8 positions matching TRBD1. CDR3 size: 13 residues. Unmatched junction bases numbered 3, after V lost 2 bases and J lost 7 bases. Germline CDR1 SNHLY, CDR2 FYNNEI. This CDR3 is CASSENQGAGYTF. The DNA of the CDR3 is TGTGCCAGCAGTGAAAATCAGGGGGCTGGCTACACCTTC.

This clone was seen just once. The J gene is TRBJ1-2, the V gene TRBV9, with D possibly matching TRBD1 (5 bases). V lost 4 bases and J 0 bases, leaving 25 bases between the germline ends. Germline V gives CDR1 SGDLS, CDR2 YYNGEE. This CDR3 is built from 19 residues. CDR3 DNA sequence: TGTGCCAGCAGCCCCCTGGGACGGTTCACTTCTTCTCCTAACTATGGCTACACCTTC. Translated: CASSPLGRFTSSPNYGYTF.

V is TRBV5-5 and J is TRBJ2-5, with 9 bases that match TRBD2. The CDR3 has 16 amino acids. In germline, CDR1 is SGHKS, CDR2 YYEKEE (reference sequence). The trim removed 4 bases at V and 5 bases at J, leaving 12 bases unmatched. The chain's CDR3 is CASSVSGTSFTETQYF. The CDR3 DNA is TGTGCCAGCAGCGTATCCGGGACTAGCTTTACGGAGACCCAGTACTTC.

This clone appeared once. The chain has TRBV28 and TRBJ1-2, with D perhaps matching TRBD1 (5 bases). This CDR3 is 18 amino acids long. Germline values: CDR1 MDHEN, CDR2 SYDVKM. The ends were cut back, 7 bases at V and 0 bases at J, with 24 bases in the middle. The CDR3 here is CASTTGKGRVWANYGYTF. In nucleotides, the CDR3 is TGTGCCAGCACCACCGGGAAGGGGAGGGTATGGGCTAACTATGGCTACACCTTC.

CDR3 nucleotide sequence: TGTGCCAGCAGTTACGACAGGGGCAAAGGTGGCTACACCTTC. It translates to CASSYDRGKGGYTF. V and J are TRBV6-6 and TRBJ1-2; 8 bases map to TRBD1. The J segment lost 7 bases and the V segment lost 2 bases, leaving 6 bases of the junction unmatched. The V gene's germline CDR1 is MNHNY and CDR2 SVGAGI (reference sequence). The CDR3 is 14 amino acids.

The V and J genes are TRBV9 and TRBJ2-7; D is unresolved. Germline values: CDR1 SGDLS, CDR2 YYNGEE. Trimming took 0 bases from V and 0 from J, leaving 10 bases between them. This CDR3 region has 15 residues. CDR3: CASSVGSANSYEQYF. CDR3 nucleotide sequence: TGTGCCAGCAGCGTAGGGAGCGCCAACTCCTACGAGCAGTACTTC.

This clone has just one count. The CDR3 DNA reads TGTGCCAGCAGCTACCTAGGACTCGAGCAGTACTTC. Translation: CASSYLGLEQYF. The chain is built from TRBV7-9 and TRBJ2-7, with TRBD2 as a possible D gene (5 bases). With 4 bases removed from V and 6 bases from J, the gap between germline ends came to 10 bases. CDR1 SEHNR and CDR2 FQNEAQ come from the germline V gene (reference sequence). The length of the CDR3 is 12 residues.

The chain has TRBV6-5 and TRBJ2-5; 10 bases agree with TRBD2. V lost 2 bases and J lost 5; bases outside the gene matches: 5. This CDR3 comprises 15 residues. Germline V gene data show CDR1 as MNHEY and CDR2 as SVGAGI. The CDR3 bases are TGTGCCAGCAGTTACGGGAGCGGGGGGGCGGAGACCCAGTACTTC. Translation: CASSYGSGGAETQYF.

As for this clone: One end of the junction varies from germline; a read error may be responsible. The chain carries TRBV7-2 and TRBJ2-2, with 8 bases lining up with TRBD1. CDR1 and CDR2 from the germline V gene are SGHTA and FQGNSA. The CDR3 extends over 14 amino acids. The CDR3 bases are TGCGCCAGCAGCCAGGACAGGGCTACCGGGGAGCTGTTTTTT. Its translation is CASSQDRATGELFF.

The chain carries TRBV10-3 and TRBJ1-2; D unresolved. This CDR3 has 11 amino acids. V gave up 0 bases and J gave up 5 bases, with 1 base separating them. From germline, CDR1 is ENHRY and CDR2 SYGVKD. This CDR3 reads CAISESYGYTF. For the CDR3, the DNA is TGTGCCATCAGTGAGTCGTATGGCTACACCTTC.

This clone was found once. The V and J genes are TRBV5-6 and TRBJ2-1, with a possible D match to TRBD2 (6 bases). Trimming pared 0 bases from V and 3 bases from J, leaving 10 bases between. The germline V gene has CDR1 SGHDT and CDR2 YYEEEE. CDR3 length: 15 residues. The CDR3: CASSLVEGGYNEQFF. The CDR3 coding sequence is TGTGCCAGCAGCTTGGTTGAGGGAGGCTACAATGAGCAGTTCTTC.

The J gene is TRBJ1-3, the V gene TRBV29-1; D unresolved. The germline V and J ends were trimmed by 7 bases and 4 bases, with 8 bases remaining between them. Germline V CDR1 and CDR2: SQVTM, ANQGSEA. This CDR3 has 11 amino acids. The CDR3 nucleotides read TGCAGCGCCAGTAACGGAAACACCATATATTTT. This sequence encodes CSASNGNTIYF. Using reference TRBV29-1 and TRBJ1-3 for the parts outside the CDR3, the full variable domain is SAVISQKPSRDICQRGTSLTIQCQVDSQVTMMFWYRQQPGQSLTLIATANQGSEATYESGFVIDKFPISRPNLTFSTLTVSNMSPEDSSIYLCSASNGNTIYFGEGSWLTVV.

This sequence joins TRBV10-3 and TRBJ1-5; D remains ambiguous. The V gene lost 4 bases and the J gene lost 2 bases, with 9 bases spanning the gap. Germline assignment: CDR1 ENHRY and CDR2 SYGVKD. The CDR3 length is 14 residues. This chain's CDR3 is CAISVGLRNQPQHF. DNA for the CDR3: TGTGCCATCAGTGTGGGGTTGCGCAATCAGCCCCAGCATTTT.

The chain employs TRBV6-5 and TRBJ2-1; the D gene is possibly TRBD2 (6 bases). The V end was cut by 2 bases, the J end by 6 bases, with 17 bases between. Per germline, CDR1 MNHEY and CDR2 SVGAGI. The CDR3 totals 16 residues. The CDR3 loop is CASSYGGGAPLNEQFF. The CDR3 DNA is TGTGCCAGCAGTTACGGGGGAGGAGCCCCCCTCAATGAGCAGTTCTTC.

The gene calls are TRBV7-2 and TRBJ1-3; no firm D call. The CDR3 sequence is 12 residues long. V lost 5 bases, J lost 4 bases, and 6 bases lay in between. CDR1 and CDR2 from the germline V gene are SGHTA and FQGNSA. CDR3 protein: CASSLEGNTIYF. Written as DNA, the CDR3 is TGTGCCAGCAGCCTAGAGGGAAACACCATATATTTT.

The chain couples TRBV7-9 to TRBJ1-3; D is uncertain. This CDR3 region has 14 residues. Germline CDR1 is SEHNR and CDR2 is FQNEAQ (reference sequence). V lost 4 bases, J lost 0 bases, and 7 bases lay in between. This chain's CDR3 is CASSSSLSGNTIYF. The CDR3 nucleotides read TGTGCCAGCAGCTCGTCGCTCTCTGGAAACACCATATATTTT.

The gene calls are TRBV7-2 and TRBJ2-7; D might be TRBD1 or TRBD2, each matching 5 bases. Looked up from germline, CDR1 is SGHTA and CDR2 is FQGNSA. The V gene lost 2 bases and the J gene lost 6 bases, with 8 bases spanning the gap. This CDR3 has 12 amino acids. The CDR3 DNA reads TGTGCCAGCAGCTTAACGGGGCCCGAGCAGTACTTC. This gives the protein CASSLTGPEQYF. Full variable domain (rest looked up from reference TRBV7-2 and TRBJ2-7): GAGVSQSPSNKVTEKGKDVELRCDPISGHTALYWYRQSLGQGLEFLIYFQGNSAPDKSGLPSDRFSAERTGGSVSTLTIQRTQQEDSAVYLCASSLTGPEQYFGPGTRLTVT.

The chain has TRBV11-1 and TRBJ2-6; no clear D. The CDR3 sequence is 17 residues long. V was pared by 5 bases and J by 8 bases, with 22 bases between. The germline gives CDR1 SGHAT, CDR2 FQDESV (reference sequence). The CDR3 DNA is TGTGCCAGCAGCCTTAATCTTGCAGCTCTCCGTCCCAACGTCCTGACTTTC. It is translated as CASSLNLAALRPNVLTF.

The V call is TRBV29-1, the J call TRBJ2-1; maybe TRBD2 (6 bases). The V end lost 6 bases, the J end lost 9 bases, and 12 bases lay between the germline ends. The CDR3 loop spans 11 amino acids. Per germline, CDR1 SQVTM and CDR2 ANQGSEA. CDR3 residues: CSVLWGVEQFF. The CDR3 DNA sequence: TGCAGCGTGCTTTGGGGGGTTGAGCAGTTCTTC.

This chain connects TRBV21-1 to TRBJ2-2; the DNA was not used to check the table's D call, TRBD1. TRBV21-1 is a pseudogene segment. CDR3 length: 16 amino acids. This chain's CDR3 is CASSKLGDRIAGELFF. CDR3 bases: TGTGCCAGCAGCAAACTGGGCGACCGTATCGCCGGGGAGCTGTTTTTT.

The rearrangement links TRBV27 to TRBJ1-1; D may be TRBD1 (5 bases). Trimming took 6 bases from V and 7 from J, leaving 15 bases between them. Germline V lookup: CDR1 MNHEY, CDR2 SMNVEV (reference sequence). CDR3 length: 13 residues. Written as DNA, the CDR3 is TGTGCCAGCAGCGCGTATCGGGGGATTGAAGCTTTCTTT. It encodes CASSAYRGIEAFF.

The chain links TRBV12-5 to TRBJ2-1, with 8 bases matching TRBD2. The CDR3 spans 17 residues. The V gene end was trimmed by 1 base and the J gene end by 0 bases; junction bases not matched to a gene: 5. Looked up from germline, CDR1 is LGHNT and CDR2 is FRNRAP. The CDR3 nucleotides are TGTGCTAGTGGTTTGGGCGGGGGGACGGCCTCCTACAATGAGCAGTTCTTC. Its translation: CASGLGGGTASYNEQFF.

This clone was detected only a few times. The rearrangement joins TRBV5-4 to TRBJ2-1; 7 bases agree with TRBD2. In germline, CDR1 is SGHNT, CDR2 YYREEE (reference sequence). Trimming cost V 0 bases and J 5 bases; bases outside gene matches: 5. The CDR3 runs 15 residues. The CDR3 here is CASSLGSGGHNEQFF. The CDR3, as DNA: TGTGCCAGCAGCTTGGGATCGGGGGGACACAATGAGCAGTTCTTC.

CDR3 sequence (DNA): TGTGCCAGTAGTAGGGGACAGGCCCCTCGACCCCAGCATTTT. Translating gives CASSRGQAPRPQHF. V gene TRBV19 combines with J gene TRBJ1-5; 8 bases line up with TRBD1. The junction had 9 bases not matched to a gene; V was cut back by 4 bases and J by 10 bases. This CDR3 contains 14 residues. CDR1 is LNHDA and CDR2 is SQIVND in the germline V gene (reference sequence). The variable domain in full, with the rest retrieved from reference TRBV19 and TRBJ1-5, is DGGITQSPKYLFRKEGQNVTLSCEQNLNHDAMYWYRQDPGQGLRLIYYSQIVNDFQKGDIAEGYSVSREKKESFPLTVTSAQKNPTAFYLCASSRGQAPRPQHFGDGTRLSIL.

The gene calls are TRBV7-2 and TRBJ2-7; D not resolved. The CDR3 contains 12 residues. V gave up 4 bases and J gave up 2 bases, with 6 bases separating them. Germline CDR1 and CDR2: SGHTA and FQGNSA. The CDR3 sequence: CASSWSAYEQYF. The DNA for the CDR3 is TGTGCCAGCAGCTGGTCGGCCTACGAGCAGTACTTC. Full variable domain (remainder filled in from reference TRBV7-2 and TRBJ2-7): GAGVSQSPSNKVTEKGKDVELRCDPISGHTALYWYRQSLGQGLEFLIYFQGNSAPDKSGLPSDRFSAERTGGSVSTLTIQRTQQEDSAVYLCASSWSAYEQYFGPGTRLTVT.